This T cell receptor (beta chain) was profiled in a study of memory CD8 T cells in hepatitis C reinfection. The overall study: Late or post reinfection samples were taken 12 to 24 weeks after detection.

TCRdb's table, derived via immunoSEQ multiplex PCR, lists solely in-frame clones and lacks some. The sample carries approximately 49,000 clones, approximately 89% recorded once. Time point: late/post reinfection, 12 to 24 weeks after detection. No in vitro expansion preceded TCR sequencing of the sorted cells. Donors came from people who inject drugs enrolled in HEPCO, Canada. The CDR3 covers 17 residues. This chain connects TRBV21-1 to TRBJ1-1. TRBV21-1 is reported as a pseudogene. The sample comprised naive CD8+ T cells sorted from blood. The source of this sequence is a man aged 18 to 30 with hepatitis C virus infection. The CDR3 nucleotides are TGTGCCAGCAGCCTAAAAGGGAGGGAACAGGAGGGCACTGAAGCTTTCTTT. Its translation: CASSLKGREQEGTEAFF.